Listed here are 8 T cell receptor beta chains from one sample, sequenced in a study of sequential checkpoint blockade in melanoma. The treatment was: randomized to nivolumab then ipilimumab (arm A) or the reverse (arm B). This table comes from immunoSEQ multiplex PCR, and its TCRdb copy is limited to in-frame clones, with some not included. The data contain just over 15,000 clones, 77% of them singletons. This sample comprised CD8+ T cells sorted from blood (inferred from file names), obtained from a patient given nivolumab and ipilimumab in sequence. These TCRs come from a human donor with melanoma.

In DNA, the CDR3 is TGTGCCAGCCGCGGGGGGAGCTCCTACGAGCAGTACTTC. Amino acids: CASRGGSSYEQYF. The gene calls are TRBV27 and TRBJ2-7; 8 bases map to TRBD2. Trimming took 8 bases from V and 0 from J; bases not matched to a gene: 3. Germline assignment: CDR1 MNHEY and CDR2 SMNVEV (reference sequence). The CDR3 is 13 residues long.

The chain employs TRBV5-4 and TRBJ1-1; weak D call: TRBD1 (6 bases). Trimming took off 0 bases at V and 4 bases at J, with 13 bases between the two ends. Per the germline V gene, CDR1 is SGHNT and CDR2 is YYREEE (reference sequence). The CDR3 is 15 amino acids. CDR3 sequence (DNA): TGTGCCAGCAGCTTGGCTACAGGGATAGGCACTGAAGCTTTCTTT. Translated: CASSLATGIGTEAFF.

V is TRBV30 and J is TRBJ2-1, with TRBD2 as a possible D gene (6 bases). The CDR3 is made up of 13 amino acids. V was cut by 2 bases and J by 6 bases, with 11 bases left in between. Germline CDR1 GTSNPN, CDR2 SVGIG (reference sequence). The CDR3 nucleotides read TGTGCCTGGAGTCTTGGGGGGATCAATGAGCAGTTCTTC. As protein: CAWSLGGINEQFF.

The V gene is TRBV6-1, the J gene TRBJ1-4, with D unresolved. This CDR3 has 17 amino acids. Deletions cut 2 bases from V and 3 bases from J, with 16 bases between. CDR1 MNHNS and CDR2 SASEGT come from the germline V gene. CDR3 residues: CASSEYHVPQANEKLFF. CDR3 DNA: TGTGCCAGCAGTGAATACCATGTCCCGCAGGCTAATGAAAAACTGTTTTTT.

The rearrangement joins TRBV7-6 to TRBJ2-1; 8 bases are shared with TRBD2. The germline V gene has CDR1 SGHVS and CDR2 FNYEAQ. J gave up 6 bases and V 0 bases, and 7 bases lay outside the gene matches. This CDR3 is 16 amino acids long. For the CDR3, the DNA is TGTGCCAGCAGCTTAGCATTGAGGCGGGGGGCCAATGAGCAGTTCTTC. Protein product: CASSLALRRGANEQFF.

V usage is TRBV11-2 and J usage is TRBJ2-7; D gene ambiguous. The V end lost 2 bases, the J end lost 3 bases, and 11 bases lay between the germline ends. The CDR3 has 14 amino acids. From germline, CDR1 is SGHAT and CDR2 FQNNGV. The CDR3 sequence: CASSLSSSYYEQYF. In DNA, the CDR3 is TGTGCCAGCAGCTTATCCAGTTCTTACTACGAGCAGTACTTC.

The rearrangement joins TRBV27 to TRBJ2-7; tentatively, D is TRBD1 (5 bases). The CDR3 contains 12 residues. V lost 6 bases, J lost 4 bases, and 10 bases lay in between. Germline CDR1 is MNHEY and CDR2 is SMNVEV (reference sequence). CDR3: CASREPGYEQYF. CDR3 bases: TGTGCCAGCAGAGAACCAGGGTACGAGCAGTACTTC.

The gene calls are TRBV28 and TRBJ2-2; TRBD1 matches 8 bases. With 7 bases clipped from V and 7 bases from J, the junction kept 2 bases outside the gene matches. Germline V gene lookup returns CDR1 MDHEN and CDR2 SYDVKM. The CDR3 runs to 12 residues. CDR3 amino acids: CASKTGVGELFF. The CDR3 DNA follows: TGTGCCAGCAAGACAGGGGTCGGGGAGCTGTTTTTT.